In this sample, the clone carrying this T cell receptor beta chain turned up a few times. Its antigen remains unidentified. Using RNA transcripts, the TCR beta CDR3 regions were amplified. Amplification began with first-round RT-PCR using HTBI primers, then second-round multiplex PCR was performed. TCRdb passed the multiplex PCR reads through MiXCR, listing each CDR3 protein once. The data hold about 740,000 distinct CDR3 sequences, with approximately 40% observed a single time. The data originate from a study of Graves' ophthalmopathy and Graves' hyperthyroidism. Notes on the study in general: Ophthalmopathy progression prediction by the model yielded a sensitivity of roughly 67% and a specificity of approximately 72%.

Around 10 ml of fresh blood yielded the PBMCs by density gradient. Per germline, CDR1 KGHDR and CDR2 SFDVKD. The CDR3 consists of 14 residues. Trimming left V 11 bases short and J 5 bases short, with 18 bases between. The source of this sequence is an adult man with Graves' ophthalmopathy. The chain joins TRBV24-1 to TRBJ1-5; maybe TRBD1 (5 bases). The sample consisted of peripheral blood. The CDR3 nucleotides read TGTGCCAGCAGCCCAGGAGGGGATTATCAGCCCCAGCATTTT. Protein: CASSPGGDYQPQHF.